These 14 T cell receptor beta chains were sequenced from one sample in a study of blood T cell repertoires in COVID-19. Clones were read by immunoSEQ multiplex PCR, and TCRdb kept only the in-frame ones, dropping some. The sample comprises over 250,000 clones, about nine tenths of which are singletons, and 2% to 2.5% rests with the top ten. The sample consisted of peripheral blood. These receptors were obtained from a man aged 45-65 years with acute or convalescent COVID-19.

This clone turned up a few times. J is TRBJ1-5 and V is TRBV4-2; 7 nucleotides agree with TRBD1. This CDR3 is 16 amino acids long. Germline V gives CDR1 LGHNA, CDR2 YNFKEQ. Trimming removed 0 bases from V and 4 bases from J; junction bases left unmatched: 6. The CDR3 loop reads CASSQEGGRANQPQHF. The DNA for the CDR3 is TGTGCCAGCAGCCAAGAAGGGGGCAGAGCAAATCAGCCCCAGCATTTT.

V usage is TRBV18 and J usage is TRBJ1-3; D gene ambiguous. The CDR3 length is 18 residues. V gave up 3 bases and J gave up 0 bases, with 18 bases separating them. Germline CDR1 and CDR2: KGHSH and LQKENI. The CDR3 is CASSPSSRRSYSGNTIYF. The DNA for the CDR3 is TGTGCCAGCTCACCGTCTTCTCGGCGGAGTTACTCTGGAAACACCATATATTTT. The full variable domain, rest sourced from reference TRBV18 and TRBJ1-3, is NAGVMQNPRHLVRRRGQEARLRCSPMKGHSHVYWYRQLPEEGLKFMVYLQKENIIDESGMPKERFSAEFPKEGPSILRIQQVVRGDSAAYFCASSPSSRRSYSGNTIYFGEGSWLTVV.

This clone was seen many times. The chain is built from TRBV4-1 and TRBJ1-6, with D hard to call. V was trimmed by 3 bases and J by 7 bases, leaving 7 bases between them. The CDR3 length is 13 residues. The germline V gene encodes CDR1 MGHRA and CDR2 YSYEKL. The CDR3 loop is CASSQWANSPLHF. For the CDR3, the DNA is TGCGCCAGCAGCCAGTGGGCGAATTCACCCCTCCACTTT.

V gene TRBV12-3 or TRBV12-4 combines with J gene TRBJ1-2; weak D call: TRBD1 (6 bases). This CDR3 region has 13 residues. V was pared by 0 bases and J by 8 bases, with 10 bases between. CDR3 bases: TGTGCCAGCAGTTTAGCGGGGGCGGGCGGCTACACCTTC. Amino acids: CASSLAGAGGYTF.

For this clone: Its ends do not fully match the called genes, so a read error is possible. The rearrangement joins TRBV25-1 to TRBJ1-2; TRBD1 matches at 7 bases. Germline values: CDR1 MGHDK, CDR2 SYGVNS. The CDR3 covers 17 residues. This chain's CDR3 is CASRWGQHPFYYGYTLF. The CDR3 DNA is TGTGCCAGCAGGTGGGGACAGCATCCCTTCTACTATGGCTACACTCTTTTC.

This clone was observed a handful of times. This chain links TRBV18 with TRBJ1-1, with TRBD1 identical over 7 bases. Trimming took 0 bases from V and 4 from J; bases not matched to a gene: 2. The V gene's germline CDR1 is KGHSH and CDR2 LQKENI. The CDR3 is 14 residues long. As DNA, the CDR3 is TGTGCCAGCTCACCACCAACAGGGGTCACTGAAGCTTTCTTT. Protein: CASSPPTGVTEAFF.

The chain employs TRBV7-9 and TRBJ1-2; possibly TRBD1 for D (6 bases). The ends were cut back, 4 bases at V and 6 bases at J, with 6 bases in the middle. CDR3 length: 11 amino acids. Germline V gene lookup returns CDR1 SEHNR and CDR2 FQNEAQ (reference sequence). In nucleotides, the CDR3 is TGTGCCAGCAGCTACAGGGATGGCTACACCTTC. Protein: CASSYRDGYTF.

This chain connects TRBV7-8 to TRBJ2-5; D is ambiguous. Germline V lookup: CDR1 SGHVS, CDR2 FQNEAQ. Trimming took 5 bases from V and 4 from J, leaving 17 bases between them. The CDR3 totals 15 residues. This CDR3 is CASSITRTSRETQYF. The CDR3 DNA follows: TGTGCCAGCAGCATAACCCGAACTTCCCGAGAGACCCAGTACTTC.

The CDR3 is CASSQAGFPMNTEAFF. The CDR3 coding sequence is TGCGCCAGCAGCCAAGCAGGGTTCCCTATGAACACTGAAGCTTTCTTT. The gene calls are TRBV4-1 and TRBJ1-1; weak D call: TRBD1 (5 bases). Trimming cost V 1 base and J 0 bases, with 12 bases left between them. This CDR3 contains 16 residues. Germline CDR1 reads MGHRA; CDR2 reads YSYEKL.

V and J are TRBV7-6 and TRBJ2-2; 8 bases are a match to TRBD1. Germline CDR1 is SGHVS and CDR2 is FNYEAQ. The CDR3 is 15 residues long. J gave up 4 bases and V 5 bases, and 6 bases lay outside the gene matches. This CDR3 reads CASSVGTGATGELFF. The CDR3 nucleotides read TGTGCCAGCAGCGTAGGGACAGGCGCCACCGGGGAGCTGTTTTTT.

This rearrangement joins TRBV6-1 to TRBJ1-1, with D maybe TRBD1 (5 bases). V lost 6 bases and J 4 bases, leaving 9 bases between the germline ends. Per germline, CDR1 MNHNS and CDR2 SASEGT. The CDR3 runs to 12 residues. In DNA form, the CDR3 reads TGTGCCAGCAGGGGGCGTACCACTGAAGCTTTCTTT. Translating gives CASRGRTTEAFF.

This chain joins TRBV7-8 and TRBJ1-2; D possibly corresponds to TRBD1 (6 bases). Per germline, CDR1 SGHVS and CDR2 FQNEAQ. The CDR3 is 14 amino acids. V lost 5 bases and J 4 bases, leaving 14 bases between the germline ends. The chain's CDR3 is CASSRDRPVYGYTF. Here the CDR3 DNA reads TGTGCCAGCAGCCGTGACAGGCCCGTCTATGGCTACACCTTC.

The J gene is TRBJ2-7, the V gene TRBV10-3; 7 nucleotides agree with TRBD2. V shed 6 bases and J 5 bases; nucleotides not matched to a gene: 10. Germline-derived CDR1 and CDR2 are ENHRY and SYGVKD. The CDR3 extends over 14 amino acids. CDR3 DNA: TGTGCCATCAGGCGGGGGACCCCTTCGGACGAGCAGTACTTC. This codes for CAIRRGTPSDEQYF.

This chain uses TRBV3-1 (or the pseudogene TRBV3-2) with TRBJ1-1; TRBD1 agrees at 8 bases. The trim removed 5 bases at V and 5 bases at J, leaving 4 bases unmatched. CDR1 is LGHDT and CDR2 is YNNKEL in the germline V gene (reference sequence). The CDR3 runs to 13 residues. In DNA, the CDR3 is TGTGCCAGCAGCGCACAGGGGGAGACTGAAGCTTTCTTT. This codes for CASSAQGETEAFF.